Each of the 3 T cell receptor beta chains below was sequenced from the same sample in a study of blood T cells in healthy people across ages. PCR was performed a second time for roughly 7 to 11 cycles using a sample-barcoded 5' primer and a J-beta primer mix. TCRdb ran MiXCR on the 5' RACE reads and lists one entry per CDR3 protein. Among more than 1,400,000 distinct CDR3 sequences listed, about 43% were seen once. The specimen was blood. The source of these receptors is a woman younger than 30 in good health.

This rearrangement joins TRBV20-1 to TRBJ2-2, with D unresolved. Germline V lookup: CDR1 DFQATT, CDR2 SNEGSKA (reference sequence). Trimming took off 0 bases at V and 1 base at J, with 9 bases between the two ends. The CDR3 runs 15 residues. This CDR3 is CSAREFLGNTGELFF. The CDR3 nucleotides are TGCAGTGCTAGAGAATTCCTGGGGAACACCGGGGAGCTGTTTTTT.

This sequence joins TRBV7-8 and TRBJ1-5; 9 nucleotides agree with TRBD1. The CDR3 is made up of 17 amino acids. The V and J ends lost 4 bases and 5 bases, in that order; junction bases with no gene match: 12. From germline, CDR1 is SGHVS and CDR2 FQNEAQ. The CDR3 region is CASSSHSGTGNYQPQHF. CDR3 coding DNA: TGTGCCAGCAGCTCCCATAGTGGGACAGGGAACTATCAGCCCCAGCATTTT.

The chain's CDR3 is CASRPGLAGVRGQFF. The CDR3 DNA reads TGTGCCAGCAGACCAGGACTAGCGGGAGTTCGTGGGCAGTTCTTC. The chain recombines TRBV12-3 or TRBV12-4 with TRBJ2-1; 13 bases match TRBD2. This CDR3 contains 15 residues. After removal of 6 bases from V and 12 bases from J, the junction contained 11 bases not matched to a gene.